This TCR beta chain stems from a study of T cells in Graves' hyperthyroidism and ophthalmopathy. This clonotype was observed many times. Germline lookup yields CDR1 LGHDT and CDR2 YNNKEL (reference sequence). V lost 4 bases to trimming and J lost 3 bases; unmatched junction nucleotides: 7. The CDR3 totals 15 residues. Hyperthyroidism patients were newly diagnosed, had disease duration under 2 months, and were aged 18 to 65 years. Diagnosis rested on symptoms, serum thyroxine and TRAb, thyroid ultrasound, and orbital computed tomography. Amplification of TCR beta CDR3 regions used RNA as the template. Initially, a first-round RT-PCR of the TCR CDR3 employed the HTBI primer set. TCRdb re-called the multiplex PCR reads through MiXCR, storing one row per CDR3 protein. The sample has around 520,000 distinct CDR3 sequences; about 14% are singletons.

The chain couples TRBV3-1 to TRBJ2-3; the match to TRBD2 covers 7 bases. The sample comprised blood. This receptor was taken from a woman aged 40-49 years with Graves' hyperthyroidism. CDR3 sequence: CASSPSGRETDTQYF. The CDR3 DNA reads TGTGCCAGCAGCCCCTCGGGGCGGGAGACAGATACGCAGTATTTT.